Listed below are T cell receptor beta chains from one sample, sequenced in a study of cytomegalovirus exposure and HLA in healthy donors. Profiled with immunoSEQ multiplex PCR; TCRdb holds only in-frame clones, not every one. Altogether roughly 190,000 clones are present, around nine tenths being singletons, with the ten largest covering roughly 1.9%. The source material was PBMCs. These TCRs come from a woman aged 18 to 35 in good health and CMV-seronegative. Each CDR3 is given without its conserved first and last residue. A D gene is named only where the DNA matches it firmly. Clone size is given for some rows only: seen once, a few or many times, or a class if the clone is expanded.

>TRBD1|TRBV4-2|.|TRBJ1-1
ASSQGLGGGYREAF
>TRBD2|TRBV19|.|TRBJ2-3
ASSILTGLAGFSTDTQY
>TRBD1|TRBV30|once|TRBJ2-1
AWTGGNEQF
>TRBD1|TRBV5-1|.|TRBJ1-4
ASSMTGGQGEKLF
>.|TRBV7-8|.|TRBJ2-3
ASSLGTISTDTQY
>TRBD2|TRBV6-1|.|TRBJ2-3
ASSDPGLAGASTDTQY
>.|TRBV2|.|TRBJ1-3
ASSERQRISGNTIY
>TRBD1|TRBV4-1|.|TRBJ2-7
ASSSHRDSYEQY
>TRBD2|TRBV7-2|.|TRBJ2-1
ASSPFGRTSDEQF
>.|TRBV19|.|TRBJ2-1
ASSTRRGRMDNEQF
>TRBD1|TRBV5-4|.|TRBJ1-3
ASSRGTDFSGNTIY
>TRBD1|TRBV10-3|once|.
AISEGQGSSYEQY
>TRBD1|TRBV2|.|TRBJ1-1
ASSRLKQGTGRAF
>.|TRBV18|.|TRBJ1-4
ASSPLAREDEKLF
>TRBD1|TRBV6-6|.|TRBJ2-7
ASSAPRDRGFEQY
>TRBD1|TRBV18|.|TRBJ1-1
ASSPLGTGGTEAF
>.|TRBV5-1|.|TRBJ2-2
ASSFRRGGGGELF
>.|TRBV7-6|.|TRBJ2-7
ASSAGGSPYEQY
>.|TRBV18|.|TRBJ1-1
ASSPSPTGLNTEAF
>.|TRBV11-3|.|.
VSSYSIYEQY
>TRBD1|TRBV27|.|TRBJ2-7
ASSLSGDRAVHEQY
>.|TRBV15|.|TRBJ2-7
ATSRVQGGGYEQY
>.|TRBV9|.|TRBJ2-7
ASSVSKGPSEQY
>TRBD2|TRBV29-1|.|TRBJ2-5
SARRGEAGVSQY
>.|TRBV6-5|.|TRBJ1-6
ASSYSGVENSPLH
>TRBD1|TRBV19|.|TRBJ2-7
ASRRTGSYEQY
>TRBD2|TRBV7-2|.|TRBJ2-3
ASSLAGGPVRDTQY
>TRBD1|TRBV5-1|.|TRBJ1-6
ASSSILTGGNNSPLH
>TRBD2|TRBV5-4|.|TRBJ2-1
ASSFGGGRAGDNEQF
>.|TRBV5-1|.|TRBJ1-6
ASSPRTNFSPLH
>.|TRBV21-1|.|TRBJ2-7
ARHPVRDRSYEQY
>TRBD2|TRBV11-3|.|TRBJ2-3
ASSPGLASTDTQY
>TRBD1|TRBV5-4|.|TRBJ2-7
ASSPWTGGRYEQY
>TRBD2|TRBV7-9|.|TRBJ2-3
ASSSWTSLTQY
>.|TRBV13|.|TRBJ2-5
ASSFRETQY
>TRBD2|TRBV7-3|.|TRBJ2-7
ASSLIAGGTEQY
>.|TRBV2|few|TRBJ1-1
ASSQTRTEEAF
>.|TRBV7-9|.|TRBJ2-3
ASSPTADTQY
>.|TRBV11-2|.|TRBJ2-2
ASSLFGSGELF
>.|TRBV5-1|.|TRBJ2-5
ASSSGTTQETQY
>.|TRBV20-1|.|TRBJ1-2
SEARLYGYT
>.|TRBV6-5|few|TRBJ1-4
ASSEFRNNEKLF
>.|TRBV7-6|.|TRBJ1-4
ASSLAVSGSGEKLF
>TRBD2|TRBV27|.|TRBJ2-3
ASSSRTPLAGARPGDTQY
>.|TRBV2|.|TRBJ1-1
ASSDARIEAF
>TRBD1|TRBV7-9|.|TRBJ2-7
SSSPSYDRGHYEQY
>.|TRBV2|.|TRBJ2-3
ASSEGPGLSTQY
>TRBD1|TRBV19|.|TRBJ2-7
ASSIQGQSPYEQY
>.|TRBV18|.|TRBJ1-5
ASSLDSNQPQH
>.|TRBV6-1|.|TRBJ2-6
AGSEVAGANVLT
>.|TRBV5-1|.|TRBJ1-6
ASSPEGNSPLH
>TRBD1|TRBV10-1|.|TRBJ1-2
ATRFNRGLIYGYT
>.|TRBV19|.|TRBJ2-1
ASSIEGGNGNEQF
>TRBD2|TRBV6-5|.|TRBJ2-7
ASSYSGVSYEQY
>.|TRBV15|.|TRBJ1-1
ATSRKASTSTEAF
>TRBD2|TRBV7-8|.|TRBJ2-7
ASSLGLAGPYEQY
>.|TRBV5-4|.|TRBJ2-7
ASSLNSATYEQY
>TRBD2|TRBV7-2|.|TRBJ2-7
ASSPVGGYEQY
>.|TRBV4-2|once|TRBJ2-7
ASSQARGGGLTYEQY
>.|TRBV28|few|TRBJ1-4
ASSQGGQEKLF